These 11 T cell receptor beta chains came from one sample sequenced in a study of cytomegalovirus exposure and HLA in healthy donors. The protocol was immunoSEQ multiplex PCR, while the TCRdb copy is restricted to in-frame clones and leaves out a portion. The sample records about 170,000 clones, around nine tenths being singletons. Sequencing was carried out using PBMCs. The receptors stem from a woman younger than 35 in good health and CMV-seropositive.

The chain employs TRBV5-6 and TRBJ2-4, with D possibly being TRBD2 (6 bases). From germline, CDR1 is SGHDT and CDR2 YYEEEE. V lost 4 bases and J lost 7, with 15 bases in between. The CDR3 covers 14 residues. CDR3 loop: CASSHGGPPNIQYF. The CDR3 DNA reads as TGTGCCAGCAGCCATGGAGGGCCGCCCAACATTCAGTACTTC.

This clone was observed a handful of times. V gene TRBV29-1 combines with J gene TRBJ2-1; 11 bases fit TRBD2. With V trimmed by 6 bases and J by 8 bases, 9 bases remained unmatched. Germline CDR1 and CDR2: SQVTM and ANQGSEA. The CDR3 is 14 amino acids. CDR3 sequence: CSVTTSGSIYEQFF. CDR3 nucleotides: TGCAGCGTAACCACTAGCGGGAGTATCTATGAGCAGTTCTTC.

The chain employs TRBV15 and TRBJ1-1; 7 bases match TRBD1. CDR1 is LNHNV, CDR2 YYDKDF, per germline (reference sequence). This CDR3 is built from 17 residues. V shed 4 bases and J 2 bases; nucleotides not matched to a gene: 13. This CDR3 is CATSKDREVFGNTEAFF. The CDR3 DNA reads as TGTGCCACCAGCAAAGACAGGGAGGTTTTCGGTAACACTGAAGCTTTCTTT.

The CDR3: CASSPGGGGSYGYTF. CDR3 DNA sequence: TGTGCCAGCAGCCCCGGTGGGGGGGGAAGCTATGGCTACACCTTC. The rearrangement joins TRBV6-5 to TRBJ1-2; possibly TRBD1 for D (5 bases). Germline V lookup: CDR1 MNHEY, CDR2 SVGAGI. The germline V and J ends were trimmed by 6 bases and 4 bases, with 18 bases remaining between them. The CDR3 sequence is 15 residues long.

This clone has just one count. The CDR3 DNA reads TGTGCCAGTAACCGGGACAGTAGTTCGAACACTGAAGCTTTCTTT. It is translated as CASNRDSSSNTEAFF. The J gene is TRBJ1-1, the V gene TRBV19; 7 positions agree with TRBD1. The germline V gene encodes CDR1 LNHDA and CDR2 SQIVND (reference sequence). V shed 7 bases and J 1 base; nucleotides not matched to a gene: 9. The CDR3 loop spans 15 amino acids.

This clone was observed a few times. For the CDR3, the DNA is TGTGCCAGCAGCCCGGCCATAGGGGACAGTCGGGAAAAACTGTTTTTT. Amino acid sequence: CASSPAIGDSREKLFF. This chain uses TRBV7-9 with TRBJ1-4; 7 positions match TRBD1. The ends lost 5 bases at V and 8 bases at J; junction bases unmatched: 14. Germline V gene lookup returns CDR1 SEHNR and CDR2 FQNEAQ (reference sequence). The CDR3 runs to 16 residues.

The genes are TRBV27 and TRBJ2-3; no clear D. CDR1 and CDR2 (germline): MNHEY, SMNVEV (reference sequence). This CDR3 spans 15 amino acids. Trimming took off 5 bases at V and 0 bases at J, with 12 bases between the two ends. The chain's CDR3 is CASSPRDDSTDTQYF. In nucleotides, the CDR3 is TGTGCCAGCAGTCCTAGAGACGACAGCACAGATACGCAGTATTTT.

J is TRBJ2-7 and V is TRBV12-5; possibly TRBD2 for D (5 bases). V dropped 1 base and J dropped 3 bases, with 10 bases sitting between them. Germline CDR1 and CDR2: LGHNT and FRNRAP. The CDR3 runs 14 residues. CDR3 DNA sequence: TGTGCTAGTGGTTTGGCGGCGGGCAACTACGAGCAGTACTTC. Its translation: CASGLAAGNYEQYF.

This chain joins TRBV14 and TRBJ2-1; D remains unclear. Germline values: CDR1 SGHDN, CDR2 FVKESK. The CDR3 is 14 residues long. Deletions cut 1 base from V and 3 bases from J, with 7 bases between. CDR3 bases: TGTGCCAGCAGCCAAGCTGGAGTCTACAATGAGCAGTTCTTC. Translated, it gives CASSQAGVYNEQFF. Complete variable domain (other parts from reference TRBV14 and TRBJ2-1): EAGVTQFPSHSVIEKGQTVTLRCDPISGHDNLYWYRRVMGKEIKFLLHFVKESKQDESGMPNNRFLAERTGGTYSTLKVQPAELEDSGVYFCASSQAGVYNEQFFGPGTRLTVL.

The CDR3 DNA follows: TGTGCCAGCAGCTTAATACAGAGCTCCTACGAGCAGTACTTC. It yields the protein CASSLIQSSYEQYF. The chain combines TRBV7-2 with TRBJ2-7, with unresolved D. Germline CDR1 SGHTA, CDR2 FQGNSA. The CDR3 loop spans 14 amino acids. V lost 2 bases to trimming and J lost 0 bases, with 8 bases between them.

This chain connects TRBV18 to TRBJ2-7; D may be TRBD1 (5 bases). The germline V gene encodes CDR1 KGHSH and CDR2 LQKENI. V shed 2 bases and J shed 0 bases, with 8 bases lying between them. CDR3 length equals 14 residues. This chain's CDR3 is CASSPGASSYEQYF. The DNA of the CDR3 is TGTGCCAGCTCACCAGGGGCCAGCTCCTACGAGCAGTACTTC.